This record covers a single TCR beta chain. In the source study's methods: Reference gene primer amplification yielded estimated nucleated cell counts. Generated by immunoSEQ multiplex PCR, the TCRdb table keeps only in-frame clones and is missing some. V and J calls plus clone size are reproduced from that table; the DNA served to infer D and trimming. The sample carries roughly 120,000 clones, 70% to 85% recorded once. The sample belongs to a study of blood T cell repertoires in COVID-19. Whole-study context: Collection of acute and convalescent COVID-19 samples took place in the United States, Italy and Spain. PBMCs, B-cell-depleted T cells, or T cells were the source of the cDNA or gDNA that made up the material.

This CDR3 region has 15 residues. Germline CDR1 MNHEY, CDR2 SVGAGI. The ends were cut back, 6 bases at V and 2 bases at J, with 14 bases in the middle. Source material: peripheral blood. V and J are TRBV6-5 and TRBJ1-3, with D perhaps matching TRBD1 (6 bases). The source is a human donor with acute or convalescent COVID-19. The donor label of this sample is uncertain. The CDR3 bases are TGTGCCAGCAGCTCGGGGGGGGGCCCTGGAAACACCATATATTTT. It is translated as CASSSGGGPGNTIYF.